Each of the 16 T cell receptor beta chains below was sequenced from the same sample in a study of blood T cell repertoires in COVID-19. TCRdb's copy holds only in-frame clones and misses some; the assay was immunoSEQ multiplex PCR. Of about 210,000 clones listed, about four fifths were seen once; the top ten hold about 8%. Source material: peripheral blood. Receptors were obtained from a woman aged 55-70 years with COVID-19, enrolled during active disease.

This clone has just a few counts. The gene calls are TRBV12-3 or TRBV12-4 and TRBJ1-3; weak D call: TRBD1 (5 bases). The CDR3 is made up of 13 amino acids. V was pared by 6 bases and J by 1 base, with 7 bases between. The CDR3 bases are TGTGCCAGCAGGCAGGGATCTGGAAACACCATATATTTT. It translates to CASRQGSGNTIYF.

The chain has TRBV28 and TRBJ1-5, with 7 positions matching TRBD1. In germline, CDR1 is MDHEN, CDR2 SYDVKM. The V segment lost 7 bases and the J segment 6 bases; nucleotides outside the gene matches: 6. The CDR3 covers 13 residues. CDR3 sequence (DNA): TGTGCCAGCAAGACAGGGAAAGTTCAGCCCCAGCATTTT. Translated: CASKTGKVQPQHF.

The V call is TRBV9, the J call TRBJ2-2; D gene uncertain. The CDR3 runs 16 residues. Germline CDR1 SGDLS, CDR2 YYNGEE. V dropped 0 bases and J dropped 0 bases, with 9 bases sitting between them. The CDR3 loop is CASSVDHTANTGELFF. For the CDR3, the DNA is TGTGCCAGCAGCGTAGATCACACCGCGAACACCGGGGAGCTGTTTTTT.

The CDR3 sequence: CASSFGVQGGYTF. In DNA form, the CDR3 reads TGTGCCAGCAGTTTTGGGGTCCAGGGTGGCTACACCTTC. This chain uses TRBV28 with TRBJ1-2; TRBD1 is a possible D gene (5 bases). The CDR3 is made up of 13 amino acids. The V end was cut by 3 bases, the J end by 7 bases, with 12 bases between. Germline V gene lookup returns CDR1 MDHEN and CDR2 SYDVKM.

The rearrangement joins TRBV29-1 to TRBJ2-5, with D possibly TRBD1 on 6 matching bases. V lost 2 bases, J lost 5 bases, and 12 bases lay in between. Germline CDR1 and CDR2: SQVTM and ANQGSEA. The CDR3 has 13 amino acids. CDR3 sequence: CSVEPGAGETQYF. The CDR3 nucleotides are TGCAGCGTTGAACCAGGGGCCGGGGAGACCCAGTACTTC. Complete variable domain (other parts from reference TRBV29-1 and TRBJ2-5): SAVISQKPSRDICQRGTSLTIQCQVDSQVTMMFWYRQQPGQSLTLIATANQGSEATYESGFVIDKFPISRPNLTFSTLTVSNMSPEDSSIYLCSVEPGAGETQYFGPGTRLLVL.

CDR3: CASSYSTGGENQPQHF. The CDR3 DNA is TGTGCCAGCAGTTACTCGACAGGGGGCGAGAATCAGCCCCAGCATTTT. The chain links TRBV6-6 to TRBJ1-5, with 10 bases that match TRBD1. V lost 0 bases, J lost 4 bases, and 3 bases stayed unmatched. Germline values: CDR1 MNHNY, CDR2 SVGAGI (reference sequence). This CDR3 has 16 amino acids.

This chain links TRBV10-3 with TRBJ2-5, with a possible D match to TRBD2 (6 bases). Per germline, CDR1 ENHRY and CDR2 SYGVKD. The CDR3 totals 14 residues. With 5 bases removed from V and 2 bases from J, the gap between germline ends came to 12 bases. DNA of the CDR3: TGTGCCATCAGTACCAGCGGGTCTCAAGAGACCCAGTACTTC. Its translation is CAISTSGSQETQYF.

On this clone itself: Different DNA sequences within this sample yield the same CDR3. The chain employs TRBV19 and TRBJ2-7, with 7 positions matching TRBD2. The CDR3 has 15 amino acids. CDR1 is LNHDA and CDR2 is SQIVND in the germline V gene (reference sequence). V lost 0 bases and J lost 0; bases outside the gene matches: 2. The CDR3, as DNA: TGTGCCAGTAGTATAGATCGCGGGGGCTCCTACGAGCAGTACTTC. Translating it yields CASSIDRGGSYEQYF.

On this clone itself: The junction departs from germline at one end; a sequencing error may be responsible. The rearrangement links TRBV30 to TRBJ1-2; D is unresolved. The CDR3 sequence is 13 residues long. Germline-derived CDR1 and CDR2 are GTSNPN and SVGIG (reference sequence). The CDR3 region has the DNA TGTGTCTGGAGTGGCGGACTAAACTATGGCTACACCTTC. As protein: CVWSGGLNYGYTF.

The chain is built from TRBV28 and TRBJ2-3; TRBD2 matches at 11 bases. Germline V gives CDR1 MDHEN, CDR2 SYDVKM. The CDR3 contains 15 residues. The J segment lost 5 bases and the V segment lost 3 bases, leaving 4 bases of the junction unmatched. DNA for the CDR3: TGTGCCAGCAGTTTTGCGGGACTAGCGGTAGATACGCAGTATTTT. Protein product: CASSFAGLAVDTQYF.

The V and J genes are TRBV19 and TRBJ1-4; 7 nucleotides align to TRBD1. This CDR3 has 16 residues. J gave up 2 bases and V 3 bases, and 6 bases lay outside the gene matches. Germline V gene lookup returns CDR1 LNHDA and CDR2 SQIVND (reference sequence). CDR3 nucleotide sequence: TGTGCCAGTAGTATTGGTTCGGGACAGACTAATGAAAAACTGTTTTTT. Protein product: CASSIGSGQTNEKLFF.

The chain carries TRBV6-2 or TRBV6-3 and TRBJ2-2; 7 positions match TRBD2. The J segment lost 6 bases and the V segment lost 6 bases, leaving 7 bases of the junction unmatched. The CDR3 consists of 14 residues. Germline CDR1 reads MNHEY; CDR2 reads SVGEGT. CDR3 loop: CASSRGGKAGELFF. CDR3 nucleotide sequence: TGTGCCAGCAGCCGGGGAGGGAAGGCCGGGGAGCTGTTTTTT.

Remarks on this clone: One end of the junction does not line up with germline, which may come from a read error. The chain is built from TRBV2 and TRBJ2-7, with D perhaps matching TRBD2 (6 bases). This CDR3 comprises 13 residues. Germline-derived CDR1 and CDR2 are SNHLY and FYNNEI. In DNA form, the CDR3 reads TGTGCCAGCAGCATTGTCGTCGGGAGCCTCAATGACTTC. Protein product: CASSIVVGSLNDF.

This chain joins TRBV5-4 and TRBJ2-5; D call uncertain. Germline V CDR1 and CDR2: SGHNT, YYREEE (reference sequence). This CDR3 has 13 residues. V shed 1 base and J shed 4 bases, with 8 bases lying between them. The CDR3 DNA sequence: TGTGCCAGCAGCTTGATATTCGGAGAGACCCAGTACTTC. It encodes CASSLIFGETQYF.

The chain carries TRBV27 and TRBJ1-5; the D gene is possibly TRBD1 (6 bases). This CDR3 contains 14 residues. V lost 5 bases and J 7 bases, leaving 15 bases between the germline ends. Germline loops: CDR1 MNHEY, CDR2 SMNVEV (reference sequence). The CDR3 loop is CASSLQGKGQPQHF. In DNA, the CDR3 is TGTGCCAGCAGTCTACAGGGTAAGGGACAGCCCCAGCATTTT.

The chain links TRBV24-1 to TRBJ1-2; 7 bases line up with TRBD1. The CDR3 totals 14 residues. Unmatched junction bases numbered 5, after V lost 3 bases and J lost 5 bases. Germline V gene data show CDR1 as KGHDR and CDR2 as SFDVKD. CDR3 sequence (DNA): TGTGCCACCAGTGATAGACAGGGCTATTATGGCTACACCTTC. Residues: CATSDRQGYYGYTF.